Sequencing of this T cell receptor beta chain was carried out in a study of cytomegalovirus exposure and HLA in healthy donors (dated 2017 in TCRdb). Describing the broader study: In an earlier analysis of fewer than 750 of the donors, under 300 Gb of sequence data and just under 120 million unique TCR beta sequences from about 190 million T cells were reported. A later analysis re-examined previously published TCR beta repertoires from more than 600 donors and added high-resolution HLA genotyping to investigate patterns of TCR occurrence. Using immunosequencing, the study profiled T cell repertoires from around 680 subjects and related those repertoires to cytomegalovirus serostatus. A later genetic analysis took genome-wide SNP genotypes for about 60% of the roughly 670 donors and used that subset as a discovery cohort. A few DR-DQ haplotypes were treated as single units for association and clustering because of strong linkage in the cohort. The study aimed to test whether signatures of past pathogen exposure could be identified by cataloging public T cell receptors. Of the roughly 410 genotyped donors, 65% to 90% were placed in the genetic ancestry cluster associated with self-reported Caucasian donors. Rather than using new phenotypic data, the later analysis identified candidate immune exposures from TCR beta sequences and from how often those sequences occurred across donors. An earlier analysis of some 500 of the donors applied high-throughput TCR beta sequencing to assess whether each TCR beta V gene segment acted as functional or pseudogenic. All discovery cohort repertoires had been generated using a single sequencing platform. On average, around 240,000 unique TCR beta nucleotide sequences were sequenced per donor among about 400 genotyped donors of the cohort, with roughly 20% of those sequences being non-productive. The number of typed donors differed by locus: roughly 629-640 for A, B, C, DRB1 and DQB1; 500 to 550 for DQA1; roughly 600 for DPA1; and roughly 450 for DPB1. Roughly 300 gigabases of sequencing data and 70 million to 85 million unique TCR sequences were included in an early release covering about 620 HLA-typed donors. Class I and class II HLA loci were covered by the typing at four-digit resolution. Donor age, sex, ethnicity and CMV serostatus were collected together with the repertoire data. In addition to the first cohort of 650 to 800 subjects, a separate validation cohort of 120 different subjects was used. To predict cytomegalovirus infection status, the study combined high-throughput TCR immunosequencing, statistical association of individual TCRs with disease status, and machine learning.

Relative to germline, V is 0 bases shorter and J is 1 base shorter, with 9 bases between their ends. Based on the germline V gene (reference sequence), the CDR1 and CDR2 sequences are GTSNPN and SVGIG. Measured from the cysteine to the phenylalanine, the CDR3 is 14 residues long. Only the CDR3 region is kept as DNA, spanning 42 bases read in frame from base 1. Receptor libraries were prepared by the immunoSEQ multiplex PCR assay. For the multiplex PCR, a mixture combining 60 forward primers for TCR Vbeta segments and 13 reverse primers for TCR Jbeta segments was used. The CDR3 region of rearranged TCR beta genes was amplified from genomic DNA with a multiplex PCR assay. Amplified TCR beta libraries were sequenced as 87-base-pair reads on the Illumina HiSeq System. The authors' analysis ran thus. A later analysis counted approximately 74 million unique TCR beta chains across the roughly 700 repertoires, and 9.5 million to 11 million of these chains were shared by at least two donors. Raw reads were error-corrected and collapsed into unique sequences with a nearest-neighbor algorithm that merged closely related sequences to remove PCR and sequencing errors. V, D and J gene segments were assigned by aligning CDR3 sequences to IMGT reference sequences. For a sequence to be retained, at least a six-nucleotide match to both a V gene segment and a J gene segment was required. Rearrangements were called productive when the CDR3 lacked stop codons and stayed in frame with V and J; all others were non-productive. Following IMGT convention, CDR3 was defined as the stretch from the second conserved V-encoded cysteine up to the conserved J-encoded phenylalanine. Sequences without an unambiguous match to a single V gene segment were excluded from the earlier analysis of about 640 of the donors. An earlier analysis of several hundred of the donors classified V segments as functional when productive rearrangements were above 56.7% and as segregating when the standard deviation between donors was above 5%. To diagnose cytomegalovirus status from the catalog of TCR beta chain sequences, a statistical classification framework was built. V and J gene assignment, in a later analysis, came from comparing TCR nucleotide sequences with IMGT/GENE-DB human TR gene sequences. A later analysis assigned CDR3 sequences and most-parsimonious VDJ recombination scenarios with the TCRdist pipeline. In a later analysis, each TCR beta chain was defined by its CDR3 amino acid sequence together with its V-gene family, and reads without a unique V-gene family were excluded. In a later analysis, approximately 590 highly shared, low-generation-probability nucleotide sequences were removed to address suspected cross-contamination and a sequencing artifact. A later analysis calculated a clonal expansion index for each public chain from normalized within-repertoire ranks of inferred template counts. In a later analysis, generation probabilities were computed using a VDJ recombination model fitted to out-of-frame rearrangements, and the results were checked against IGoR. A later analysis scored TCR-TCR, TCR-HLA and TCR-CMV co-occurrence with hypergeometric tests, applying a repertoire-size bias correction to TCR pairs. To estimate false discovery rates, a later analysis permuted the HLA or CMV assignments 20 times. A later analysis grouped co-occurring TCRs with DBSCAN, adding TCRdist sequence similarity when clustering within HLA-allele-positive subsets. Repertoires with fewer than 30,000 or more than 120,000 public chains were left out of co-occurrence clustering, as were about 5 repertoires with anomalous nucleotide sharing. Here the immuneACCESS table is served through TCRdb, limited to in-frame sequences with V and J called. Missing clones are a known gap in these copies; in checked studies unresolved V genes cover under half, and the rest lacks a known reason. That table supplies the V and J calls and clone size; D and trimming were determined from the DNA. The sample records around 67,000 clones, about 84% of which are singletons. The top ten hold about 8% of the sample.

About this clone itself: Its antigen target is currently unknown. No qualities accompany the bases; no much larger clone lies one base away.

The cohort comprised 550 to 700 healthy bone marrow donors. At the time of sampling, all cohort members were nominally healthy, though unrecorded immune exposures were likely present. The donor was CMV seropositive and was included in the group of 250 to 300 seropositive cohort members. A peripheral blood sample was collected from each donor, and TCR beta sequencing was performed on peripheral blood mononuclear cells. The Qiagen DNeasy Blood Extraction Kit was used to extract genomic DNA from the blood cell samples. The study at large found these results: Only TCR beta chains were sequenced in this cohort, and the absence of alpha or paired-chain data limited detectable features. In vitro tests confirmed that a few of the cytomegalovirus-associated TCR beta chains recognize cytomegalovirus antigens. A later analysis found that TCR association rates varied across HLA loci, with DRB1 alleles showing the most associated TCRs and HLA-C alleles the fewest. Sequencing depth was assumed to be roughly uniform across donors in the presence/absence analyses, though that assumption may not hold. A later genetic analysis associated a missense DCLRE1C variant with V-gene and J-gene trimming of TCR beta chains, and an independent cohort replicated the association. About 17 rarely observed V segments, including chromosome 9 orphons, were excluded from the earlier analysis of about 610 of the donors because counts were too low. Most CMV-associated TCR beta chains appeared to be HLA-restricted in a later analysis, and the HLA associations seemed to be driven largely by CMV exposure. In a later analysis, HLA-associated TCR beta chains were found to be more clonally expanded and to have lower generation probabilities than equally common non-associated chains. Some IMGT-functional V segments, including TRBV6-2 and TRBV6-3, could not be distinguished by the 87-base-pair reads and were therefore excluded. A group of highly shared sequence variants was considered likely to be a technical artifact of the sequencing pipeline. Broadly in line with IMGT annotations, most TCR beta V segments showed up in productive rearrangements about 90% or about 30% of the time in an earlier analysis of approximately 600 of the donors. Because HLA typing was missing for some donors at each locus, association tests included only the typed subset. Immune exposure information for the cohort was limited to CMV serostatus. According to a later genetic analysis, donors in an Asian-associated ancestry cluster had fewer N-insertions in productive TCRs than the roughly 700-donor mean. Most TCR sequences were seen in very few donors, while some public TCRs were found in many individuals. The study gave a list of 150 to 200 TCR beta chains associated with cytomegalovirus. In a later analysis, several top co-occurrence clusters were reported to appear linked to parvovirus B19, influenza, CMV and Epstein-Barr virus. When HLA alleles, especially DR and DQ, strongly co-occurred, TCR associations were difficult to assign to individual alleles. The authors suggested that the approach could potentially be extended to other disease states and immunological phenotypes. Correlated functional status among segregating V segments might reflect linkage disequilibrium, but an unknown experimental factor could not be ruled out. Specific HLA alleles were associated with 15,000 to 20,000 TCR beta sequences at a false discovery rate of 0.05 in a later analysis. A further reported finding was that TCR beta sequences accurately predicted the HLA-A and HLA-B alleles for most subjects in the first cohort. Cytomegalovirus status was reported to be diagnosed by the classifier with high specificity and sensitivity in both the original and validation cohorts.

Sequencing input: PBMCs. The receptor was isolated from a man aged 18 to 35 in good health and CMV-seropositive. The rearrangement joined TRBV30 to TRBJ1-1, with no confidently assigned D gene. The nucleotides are TGTGCCTGGAGTGTGGGCGGGCAGAACACTGAAGCTTTCTTT. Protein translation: CAWSVGGQNTEAFF.